This record covers a single T cell receptor beta chain. Antigen specificity is unknown. This sample was included in a study of OX40 agonist ivuxolimab in advanced cancers. Background on the study: Prior anti-PD-1, anti-PD-L1 or anti-CTLA-4 therapy was allowed; 30% to 40% had some. Three individuals attained partial responses, comprising one hepatocellular carcinoma case and two cutaneous melanoma cases.

Study observations and caveats: Both blood CD4+ and CD8+ T cells showed clonal growth by week 6 at 0.1 to 3.0 mg/kg.

Produced via immunoSEQ multiplex PCR; TCRdb's table is partial and in-frame only. The data contain about 23,000 clones, approximately 80% of them seen just once; the ten biggest clones take up about 2%. V was pared by 4 bases and J by 5 bases, with 8 bases between. This CDR3 spans 12 amino acids. Germline V gene sequence: CDR1 SGHRS, CDR2 YFSETQ. The specimen was CD4+ or CD8+ T cells sorted from blood, collected in a trial of the OX40 agonist ivuxolimab. The chain employs TRBV5-1 and TRBJ2-3; no clear D gene. The receptor was isolated from an adult with an advanced solid tumor such as melanoma, head and neck, liver or kidney cancer. CDR3 residues: CASSVTGDTQYF. For the CDR3, the DNA is TGCGCCAGCAGCGTCACCGGAGATACGCAGTATTTT.